Listed below are T cell receptor beta chains from one sample, sequenced in a study of T cell changes during pregnancy in multiple sclerosis. Assay: immunoSEQ multiplex PCR; the TCRdb copy retains only in-frame clones and omits some. The sample has roughly 100,000 clones, 75% to 95% seen once. Source: peripheral blood, taken in the second trimester of pregnancy. The receptors come from a female donor with multiple sclerosis, enrolled in a pregnancy study. Both conserved end residues are trimmed from each CDR3.

V gene | CDR3 protein
TRBV7-7 | ASSPLFSSDTQY
TRBV4-2 | ASSQEDGGVRTEAF
TRBV14 | ASSQYGWSGTEAF
TRBV28 | ATVADSKQPQH
TRBV27 | ASSVLGLAGADTQY
TRBV7-2 | ASSRTFNEQF
TRBV11-2 | ASSPGASGRVDEQY
TRBV7-9 | ASSLGLAGVNEQF
TRBV29-1 | SVEGSGGLNYGYT
TRBV27 | ASSLSTSGNYEQY
TRBV4-2 | ASSQDRGTSVREQY
TRBV7-9 | ASSQGTYNEQF
TRBV7-9 | ASSYQLGAYEQY
TRBV5-1 | ASSPGQVANYGYT
TRBV10-3 | AISLLAGGSDTQY
TRBV6-5 | ASSQTSGSTDTQY
TRBV5-6 | ASSYRYNEQF
TRBV27 | ASSSGTRKEETQY
TRBV7-9 | ASSLGSSNPNTEAF
TRBV28 | ASSLSYNEQF
TRBV19 | ASSIILGWSSYEQY
TRBV4-2 | ASSQGRDRSSYEQY
TRBV4-2 | ASSQEVGAYEQY
TRBV27 | ASSVTGGEKLF
TRBV2 | ASTGLAGTEQY
TRBV11-2 | ASSLGGTGGTYEQY
TRBV5-1 | ASSPGQGGRDGELF
TRBV29-1 | SVLAGASDNEQF
TRBV4-1 | ASSRIAGVGEQY
TRBV19 | ATLILAGGRNEQF
TRBV5-1 | ASSLRSSGIGNEQF
TRBV25-1 | ASKRDAGEQF
TRBV10-2 | ASRDRGYTEAF
TRBV18 | ASSPPRGSSYNEQF
TRBV6-5 | ASSYPGGYGYT
TRBV7-2 | ASSLAYYNEQF
TRBV7-2 | ASSLEPGGSVNNEQF
TRBV2 | ASSGMAGGFYNEQF
TRBV9 | ASSVGLAGLEQF
TRBV4-2 | ASSLDRSRETQY
TRBV4-2 | ASSLEPGSTGELF
TRBV30 | AWSLTRVGNTIY
TRBV19 | ASSISTGFQETQY
TRBV27 | ASRSTGSDQPQH
TRBV6-5 | ASSKDRPSYEQY
TRBV7-9 | ASSLYGSNNEQF
TRBV18 | ASSRQENTEAF
TRBV6-5 | ASRQTTGGYEQY
TRBV5-1 | ASSRLADRETQY
TRBV6-5 | ASSYTLRGWTEAF
TRBV4-3 | ASSQDRVTGELF
TRBV12-5 | ASGLGHSGLSSYNEQF
TRBV5-6 | ASSLAGQGFSGANVLT
TRBV5-6 | ASSLIEGVKETQY
TRBV30 | AWVLQNYGYT
TRBV28 | ASSLLLAGRVEQY
TRBV7-8 | ASSLGTGPSYEQY
TRBV4-2 | ASSQAQLAGFEQY
TRBV4-2 | ASSQEVAGRQASGYT